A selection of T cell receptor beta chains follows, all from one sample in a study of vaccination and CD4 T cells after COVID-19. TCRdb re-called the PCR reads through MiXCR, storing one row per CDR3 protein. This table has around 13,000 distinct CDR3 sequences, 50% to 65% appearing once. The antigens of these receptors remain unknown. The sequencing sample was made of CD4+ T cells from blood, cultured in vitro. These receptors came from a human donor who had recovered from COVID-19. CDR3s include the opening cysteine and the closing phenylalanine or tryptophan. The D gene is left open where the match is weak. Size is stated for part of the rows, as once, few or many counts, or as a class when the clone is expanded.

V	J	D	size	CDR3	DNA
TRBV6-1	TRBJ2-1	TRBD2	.	CASRRAGGRAEQFF	TGTGCCAGCAGAAGAGCGGGAGGGCGAGCCGAGCAGTTCTTC
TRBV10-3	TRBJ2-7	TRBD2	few	CAIRDGGTKDEQYF	TGTGCCATCAGGGATGGTGGGACTAAGGACGAGCAGTACTTC
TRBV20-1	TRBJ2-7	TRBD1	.	CSANDSGTGAYF	TGCAGTGCCAACGACTCCGGGACAGGAGCGTACTTC
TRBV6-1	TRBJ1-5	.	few	CASSGQGRGQPQHF	TGTGCCAGCAGTGGGCAGGGGAGAGGTCAGCCCCAGCATTTT
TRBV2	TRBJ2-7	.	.	CASSARETYEQYF	TGTGCCAGCAGTGCTAGGGAAACCTACGAGCAGTACTTC
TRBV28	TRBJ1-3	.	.	CASSFRAGNTIYF	TGTGCCAGCAGTTTCAGGGCTGGAAACACCATATATTTT
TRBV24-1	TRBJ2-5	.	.	CATSDPGSAGETQYF	TGTGCCACCAGTGATCCTGGCTCGGCGGGAGAGACCCAGTACTTC
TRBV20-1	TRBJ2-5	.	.	CSARRTREETQYF	TGCAGTGCTCGCCGAACTAGAGAAGAGACCCAGTACTTC
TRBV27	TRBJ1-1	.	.	CASRIQGRNTETFF	TGTGCCAGCCGGATACAGGGTAGGAACACTGAAACTTTCTTT
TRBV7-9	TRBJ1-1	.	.	CASSTQGLRNTEAFF	TGTGCCAGCAGCACACAGGGACTGAGGAACACTGAAGCTTTCTTT
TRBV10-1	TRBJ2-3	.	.	CASSDGSESTDTQYF	TGCGCCAGCAGTGATGGGTCGGAGTCCACAGATACGCAGTATTTT
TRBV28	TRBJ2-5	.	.	CASASVQETQYF	TGTGCCAGCGCTAGCGTACAAGAGACCCAGTACTTC
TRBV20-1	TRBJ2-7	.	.	CSASPFNPQRSEQYF	TGCAGTGCTAGCCCCTTTAACCCACAGAGGAGCGAGCAGTACTTC
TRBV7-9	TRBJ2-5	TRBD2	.	CASSLRAGAIQETQYF	TGTGCCAGCAGCCTAAGAGCGGGAGCTATCCAAGAGACCCAGTACTTC
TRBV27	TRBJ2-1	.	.	CASSLNRYNEQFF	TGTGCCAGCAGTCTTAACAGGTACAATGAGCAGTTCTTC
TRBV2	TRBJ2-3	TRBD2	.	CASRETSGRQYF	TGTGCCAGCAGAGAGACTAGCGGGAGGCAGTATTTT
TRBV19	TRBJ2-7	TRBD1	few	CASSNNGQGGSYEQYF	TGTGCCAGTAGCAACAACGGACAGGGGGGATCCTACGAGCAGTACTTC
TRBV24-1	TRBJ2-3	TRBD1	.	CATSETGTGGPDTQYF	TGTGCCACCAGTGAGACCGGGACAGGGGGCCCAGATACGCAGTATTTT
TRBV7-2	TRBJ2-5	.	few	CASSPPSTRATQYF	TGTGCCAGCAGCCCGCCTTCGACTAGGGCGACCCAGTACTTC
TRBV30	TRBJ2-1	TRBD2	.	CAWSLTSGSQQFF	TGTGCCTGGAGTTTGACTAGCGGGAGTCAGCAGTTCTTC
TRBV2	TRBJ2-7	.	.	CASSERQLLSYEQYF	TGTGCCAGCAGTGAACGGCAGCTTCTCTCCTACGAGCAGTACTTC
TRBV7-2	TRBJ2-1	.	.	CASSLDSRYNEQFF	TGTGCCAGCAGCTTAGATAGTCGATACAATGAGCAGTTCTTC
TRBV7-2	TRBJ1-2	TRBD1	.	CASSLDWGGRTGFSGYTF	TGTGCCAGCAGCTTAGATTGGGGGGGCCGGACAGGGTTTTCTGGCTACACCTTC
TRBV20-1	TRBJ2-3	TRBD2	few	CSAEIAGGATDTQYF	TGCAGTGCAGAAATAGCGGGAGGAGCGACAGATACGCAGTATTTT
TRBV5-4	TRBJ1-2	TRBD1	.	CASSLGTGDGYTF	TGTGCCAGCAGCTTGGGGACAGGGGATGGCTACACCTTC
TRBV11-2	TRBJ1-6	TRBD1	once	CASSLTGQEDSPLHF	TGTGCCAGCAGCCTTACGGGACAGGAGGATTCACCCCTCCACTTT
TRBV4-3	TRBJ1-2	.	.	CASSRLGADYGYTF	TGCGCCAGCAGCCGCCTGGGGGCGGACTATGGCTACACCTTC